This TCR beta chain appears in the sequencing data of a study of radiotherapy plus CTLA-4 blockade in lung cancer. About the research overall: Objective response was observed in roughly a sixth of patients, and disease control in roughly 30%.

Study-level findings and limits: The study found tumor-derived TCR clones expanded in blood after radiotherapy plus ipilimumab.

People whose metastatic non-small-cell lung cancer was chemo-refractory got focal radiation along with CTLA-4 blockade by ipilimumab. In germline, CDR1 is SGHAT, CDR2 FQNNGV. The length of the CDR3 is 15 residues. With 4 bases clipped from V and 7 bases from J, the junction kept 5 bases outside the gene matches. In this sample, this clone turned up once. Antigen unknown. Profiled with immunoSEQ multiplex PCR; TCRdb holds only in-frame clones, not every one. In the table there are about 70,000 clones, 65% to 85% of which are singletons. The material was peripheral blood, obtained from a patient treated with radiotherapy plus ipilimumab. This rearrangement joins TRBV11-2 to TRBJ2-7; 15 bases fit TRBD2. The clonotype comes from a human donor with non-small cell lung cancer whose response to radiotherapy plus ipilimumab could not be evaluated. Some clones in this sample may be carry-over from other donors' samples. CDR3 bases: TGTGCCAGCAGCTCATTGGGACTAGCGGGGGGAGAGCAGTACTTC. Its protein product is CASSSLGLAGGEQYF. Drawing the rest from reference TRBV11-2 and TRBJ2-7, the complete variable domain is EAGVAQSPRYKIIEKRQSVAFWCNPISGHATLYWYQQILGQGPKLLIQFQNNGVVDDSQLPKDRFSAERLKGVDSTLKIQPAKLEDSAVYLCASSSLGLAGGEQYFGPGTRLTVT.